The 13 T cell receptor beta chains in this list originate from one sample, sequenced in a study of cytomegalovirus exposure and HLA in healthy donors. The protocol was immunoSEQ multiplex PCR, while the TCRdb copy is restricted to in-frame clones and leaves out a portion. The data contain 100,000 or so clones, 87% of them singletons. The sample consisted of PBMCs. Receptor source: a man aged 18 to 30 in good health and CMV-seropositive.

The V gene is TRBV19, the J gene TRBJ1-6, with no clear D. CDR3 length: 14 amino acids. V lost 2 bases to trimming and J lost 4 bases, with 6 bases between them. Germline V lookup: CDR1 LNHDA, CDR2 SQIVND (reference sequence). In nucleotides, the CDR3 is TGTGCCAGTAGTATACAGAATTATAATTCACCCCTCCACTTT. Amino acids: CASSIQNYNSPLHF.

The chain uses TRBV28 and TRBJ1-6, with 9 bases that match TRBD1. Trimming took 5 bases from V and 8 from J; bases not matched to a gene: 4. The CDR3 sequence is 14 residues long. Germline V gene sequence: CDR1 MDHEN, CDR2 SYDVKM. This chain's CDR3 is CASSGDRADSPLHF. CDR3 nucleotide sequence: TGTGCCAGCAGTGGGGACAGGGCGGATTCACCCCTCCACTTT.

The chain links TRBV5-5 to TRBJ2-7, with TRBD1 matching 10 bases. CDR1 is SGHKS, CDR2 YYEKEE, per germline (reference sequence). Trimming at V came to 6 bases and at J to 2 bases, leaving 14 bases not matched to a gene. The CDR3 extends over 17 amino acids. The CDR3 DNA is TGTGCCAGCACCATTGGACCCATCGGGACAGGGGCCTACGAGCAGTACTTC. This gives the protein CASTIGPIGTGAYEQYF. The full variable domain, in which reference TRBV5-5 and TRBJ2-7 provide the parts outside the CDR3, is DAGVTQSPTHLIKTRGQQVTLRCSPISGHKSVSWYQQVLGQGPQFIFQYYEKEERGRGNFPDRFSARQFPNYSSELNVNALLLGDSALYLCASTIGPIGTGAYEQYFGPGTRLTVT.

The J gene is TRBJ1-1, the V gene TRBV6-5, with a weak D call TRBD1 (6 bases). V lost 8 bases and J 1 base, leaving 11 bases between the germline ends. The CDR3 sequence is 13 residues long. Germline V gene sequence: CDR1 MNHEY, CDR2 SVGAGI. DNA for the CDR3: TGTGCCAGCGGAGTAGGGGGGAACACTGAAGCTTTCTTT. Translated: CASGVGGNTEAFF.

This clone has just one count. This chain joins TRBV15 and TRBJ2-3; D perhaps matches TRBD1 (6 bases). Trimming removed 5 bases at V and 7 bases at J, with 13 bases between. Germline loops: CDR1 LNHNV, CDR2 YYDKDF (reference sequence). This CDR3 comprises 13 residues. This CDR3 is CATSGDIGYTQYF. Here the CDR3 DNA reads TGTGCCACCAGCGGGGACATCGGGTATACGCAGTATTTT.

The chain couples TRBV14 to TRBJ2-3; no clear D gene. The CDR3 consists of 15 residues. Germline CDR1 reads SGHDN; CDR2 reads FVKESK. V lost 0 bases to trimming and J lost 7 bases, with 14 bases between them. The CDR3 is CASSQDARPWNTQYF. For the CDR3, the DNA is TGTGCCAGCAGCCAAGATGCCAGGCCCTGGAATACGCAGTATTTT.

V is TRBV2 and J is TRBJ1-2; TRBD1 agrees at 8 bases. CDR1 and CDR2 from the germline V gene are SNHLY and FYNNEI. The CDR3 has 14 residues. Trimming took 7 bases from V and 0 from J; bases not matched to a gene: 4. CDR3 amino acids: CASNRDRTNYGYTF. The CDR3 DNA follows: TGTGCCAGCAACCGGGACAGGACTAACTATGGCTACACCTTC.

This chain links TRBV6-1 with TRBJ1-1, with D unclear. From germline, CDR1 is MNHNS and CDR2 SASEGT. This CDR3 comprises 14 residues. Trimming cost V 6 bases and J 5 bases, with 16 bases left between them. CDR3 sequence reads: CASSAREGGTEAFF. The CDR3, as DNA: TGTGCCAGCAGCGCGAGGGAAGGAGGAACTGAAGCTTTCTTT.

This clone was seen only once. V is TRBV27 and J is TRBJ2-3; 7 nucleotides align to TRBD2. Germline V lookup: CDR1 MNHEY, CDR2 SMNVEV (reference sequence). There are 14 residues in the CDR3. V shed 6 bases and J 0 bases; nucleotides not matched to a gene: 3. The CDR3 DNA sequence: TGTGCCAGCAGGGCTAGCGGTAGCACAGATACGCAGTATTTT. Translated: CASRASGSTDTQYF.

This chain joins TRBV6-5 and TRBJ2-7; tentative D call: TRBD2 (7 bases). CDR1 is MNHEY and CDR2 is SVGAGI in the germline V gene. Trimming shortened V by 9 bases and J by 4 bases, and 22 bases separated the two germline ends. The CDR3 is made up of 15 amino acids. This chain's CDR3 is CASRARGGAQYEQYF. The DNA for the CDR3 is TGTGCCAGTCGAGCCCGAGGGGGGGCGCAATACGAGCAGTACTTC.

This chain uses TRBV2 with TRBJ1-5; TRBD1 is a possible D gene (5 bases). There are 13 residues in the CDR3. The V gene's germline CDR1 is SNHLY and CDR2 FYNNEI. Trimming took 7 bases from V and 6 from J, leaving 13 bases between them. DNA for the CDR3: TGTGCCAGCAATCAACAGGCCACTCAGCCCCAGCATTTT. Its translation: CASNQQATQPQHF. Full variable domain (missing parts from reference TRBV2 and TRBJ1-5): EPEVTQTPSHQVTQMGQEVILRCVPISNHLYFYWYRQILGQKVEFLVSFYNNEISEKSEIFDDQFSVERPDGSNFTLKIRSTKLEDSAMYFCASNQQATQPQHFGDGTRLSIL.

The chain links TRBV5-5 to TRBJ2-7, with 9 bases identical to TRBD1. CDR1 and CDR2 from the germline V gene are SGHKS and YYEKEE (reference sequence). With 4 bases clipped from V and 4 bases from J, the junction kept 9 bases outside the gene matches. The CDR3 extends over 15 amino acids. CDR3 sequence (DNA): TGTGCCAGCAGCCTAGAGGGACAGGGCTTGTACGAGCAGTACTTC. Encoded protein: CASSLEGQGLYEQYF.

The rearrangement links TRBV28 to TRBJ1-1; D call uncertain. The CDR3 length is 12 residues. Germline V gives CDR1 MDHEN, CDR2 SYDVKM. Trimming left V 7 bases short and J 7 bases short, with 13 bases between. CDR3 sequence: CASISDGSEAFF. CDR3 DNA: TGTGCCAGCATCAGCGACGGCAGTGAAGCTTTCTTT. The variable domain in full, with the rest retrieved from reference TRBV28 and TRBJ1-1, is DVKVTQSSRYLVKRTGEKVFLECVQDMDHENMFWYRQDPGLGLRLIYFSYDVKMKEKGDIPEGYSVSREKKERFSLILESASTNQTSMYLCASISDGSEAFFGQGTRLTVV.